A selection of T cell receptor beta chains follows, all from one sample in a study of blood T cell repertoires in COVID-19. Generated by immunoSEQ multiplex PCR, the TCRdb table keeps only in-frame clones and is missing some. The top ten hold about 1.1% of the sample, which has about 190,000 clones, around nine tenths seen once. Sequenced: peripheral blood. These receptors originate from a man aged 25-45 years with acute or convalescent COVID-19. CDR3s include the opening cysteine and the closing phenylalanine or tryptophan. Each record gives: D gene, J gene, clone size, CDR3 length, V gene, CDR3 protein, CDR3 DNA. D genes are given only for firm matches. Expanded clones get a size class; other rows say once, few or many, or leave the size out.

>.|TRBJ1-4|.|15|TRBV11-2
CASSSARGANEKLFF
TGTGCCAGCAGCTCCGCCCGGGGGGCTAATGAAAAACTGTTTTTT
>.|TRBJ1-6|.|15|TRBV4-2
CASSQDQGWNSPLHF
TGTGCCAGCAGCCAAGATCAGGGTTGGAATTCACCCCTCCACTTT
>.|TRBJ1-4|.|15|TRBV30
CAWSVPTGFVEKLFF
TGTGCCTGGAGTGTACCCACGGGGTTCGTTGAAAAACTGTTTTTT
>.|TRBJ2-5|.|16|TRBV3-1/TRBV3-2
CASSREGGSFLETQYF
TGTGCCAGCAGTCGTGAGGGGGGGTCTTTTTTGGAGACCCAGTACTTC
>.|TRBJ2-7|.|15|TRBV28
CASTLAGSADYEQYF
TGTGCCAGCACCTTGGCAGGATCAGCAGACTACGAGCAGTACTTC
>TRBD1|TRBJ2-3|.|15|TRBV5-8
CASSPRTGGEDTQYF
TGTGCCAGCAGCCCTAGGACAGGGGGCGAAGATACGCAGTATTTT
>.|TRBJ1-4|.|16|TRBV4-1
CASSQDSWGANEKLFF
TGCGCCAGCAGCCAAGACTCTTGGGGGGCTAATGAAAAACTGTTTTTT
>TRBD1|TRBJ2-3|.|14|TRBV19
CASSAGGNADTQYF
TGTGCCAGTAGTGCAGGGGGAAACGCAGATACGCAGTATTTT
>.|TRBJ1-6|once|14|TRBV10-3
CAISSDSLNSPLHF
TGTGCCATCAGTTCGGACAGTTTGAATTCACCCCTCCACTTT
>.|TRBJ1-5|.|14|TRBV28
CASRMGGSNQPQHF
TGTGCCAGCAGAATGGGGGGTAGCAATCAGCCCCAGCATTTT
>TRBD2|TRBJ2-3|.|14|TRBV3-1/TRBV3-2
CASSNGGTSGKQYF
TGTGCCAGCAGCAATGGAGGGACTAGCGGGAAGCAGTATTTT
>TRBD2|TRBJ2-5|.|14|TRBV30
CAWLTLAGKETQYF
TGTGCCTGGTTGACACTAGCGGGCAAAGAGACCCAGTACTTC
>.|TRBJ2-1|.|16|TRBV6-1
CASSEGPSSGYNEQFF
TGTGCCAGCAGTGAAGGCCCTAGCTCGGGGTACAATGAGCAGTTCTTC
>TRBD1|TRBJ1-2|.|14|TRBV11-2
CASSHTGGMGGYTF
TGTGCCAGCAGCCACACAGGGGGCATGGGAGGCTACACCTTC
>.|TRBJ1-1|.|15|TRBV30
CASLPVHRVGTEAFF
TGTGCCAGCCTACCAGTTCACAGGGTGGGCACTGAAGCTTTCTTT
>.|TRBJ1-3|once|15|TRBV7-9
CASTISTGLENTIYF
TGTGCCAGCACCATTTCCACTGGGCTTGAAAACACCATATATTTT
>.|TRBJ2-7|few|15|TRBV28
CASTLGQARGYEQYF
TGTGCCAGCACCTTAGGCCAAGCGCGTGGATACGAGCAGTACTTC
>.|TRBJ1-1|.|14|TRBV20-1
CSASRGHSNTEAFF
TGCAGTGCTAGTAGGGGACACTCGAACACTGAAGCTTTCTTT
>.|TRBJ1-1|.|11|TRBV20-1
CSASAPAEAFF
TGCAGTGCTAGTGCCCCGGCTGAAGCTTTCTTT
>.|TRBJ2-2|.|14|TRBV2
CASMYRVNTGELFF
TGTGCCAGCATGTACAGGGTAAACACCGGGGAGCTGTTTTTT
>.|TRBJ1-1|.|13|TRBV7-9
CASSLQGNTEAFF
TGTGCCAGCAGCTTACAGGGGAACACTGAAGCTTTCTTT
>.|TRBJ1-1|.|16|TRBV7-3
CASSPEPGTINTEAFF
TGTGCCAGCAGCCCCGAACCCGGGACAATTAACACTGAAGCTTTCTTT
>TRBD2|TRBJ2-5|.|15|TRBV6-5
CASSTLTSGQETQYF
TGTGCCAGCAGTACCTTGACTAGCGGCCAAGAGACCCAGTACTTC
>.|TRBJ1-1|.|13|TRBV19
CASSPNLNTEAFF
TGTGCCAGTAGTCCCAACTTGAACACTGAAGCTTTCTTT
>TRBD1|TRBJ1-5|.|17|TRBV19
CASRSQDRGVGNQPQHF
TGTGCCAGTAGGTCGCAGGACAGGGGGGTTGGCAATCAGCCCCAGCATTTT
>.|TRBJ1-1|.|13|TRBV25-1
CASSDTGYTEAFF
TGTGCCAGCAGTGATACCGGTTACACTGAAGCTTTCTTT
>TRBD2|TRBJ2-2|.|16|TRBV4-1
CASSQASGGYTGELFF
TGCGCCAGCAGCCAAGCTAGCGGGGGGTACACCGGGGAGCTGTTTTTT
>TRBD2|TRBJ2-3|.|13|TRBV15
CATSRDTSGVEYF
TGTGCCACCAGCAGAGATACTAGCGGGGTAGAGTATTTT
>TRBD2|TRBJ2-7|.|14|TRBV30
CAWSDTSGSRQQYF
TGTGCCTGGAGCGACACTAGCGGGAGCCGTCAGCAGTACTTC
>TRBD2|TRBJ2-7|once|16|TRBV6-2/TRBV6-3
CASSYGLAGPSYEQYF
TGTGCCAGCAGTTACGGACTAGCGGGCCCCTCCTACGAGCAGTACTTC
>.|TRBJ2-7|.|14|TRBV19
CASSIGAGTYEQYF
TGTGCCAGTAGTATCGGGGCGGGGACCTACGAGCAGTACTTC
>TRBD2|TRBJ2-1|.|17|TRBV5-6
CASSLNPLAGGRSEQFF
TGTGCCAGCAGCTTGAACCCCCTAGCGGGGGGGCGGAGTGAGCAGTTCTTC
>TRBD1|TRBJ2-7|once|14|TRBV30
CAWEQVGQVYEQYF
TGTGCCTGGGAACAAGTAGGACAGGTCTACGAGCAGTACTTC
>TRBD1|TRBJ1-6|.|16|TRBV5-1
CASSSGTGRENSPLHF
TGCGCCAGCAGCTCCGGGACAGGGAGGGAGAATTCACCCCTCCACTTT
>TRBD1|TRBJ2-3|.|16|TRBV28
CASSLQGQGWTDTQYF
TGTGCCAGCAGTTTACAGGGACAGGGTTGGACAGATACGCAGTATTTT
>.|TRBJ2-1|.|15|TRBV5-4
CASSSTSSPYNEQFF
TGTGCCAGCAGCTCTACTAGTTCTCCCTACAATGAGCAGTTCTTC
>.|TRBJ1-5|.|17|TRBV28
CASSLLDRVYSNQPQHF
TGTGCCAGCAGTTTATTGGACAGAGTATATAGCAATCAGCCCCAGCATTTT
>TRBD1|TRBJ2-1|.|13|TRBV7-8
CASSRDRVNEQFF
TGTGCCAGCAGCCGGGACAGGGTCAATGAGCAGTTCTTC
>.|TRBJ1-6|.|14|TRBV5-6
CASSSTDFNSPLHF
TGTGCCAGCAGCTCGACAGACTTTAATTCACCCCTCCACTTT
>TRBD1|TRBJ1-1|.|14|TRBV5-1
CASSSGQLNTEAFF
TGCGCCAGCAGCTCGGGACAGCTGAACACTGAAGCTTTCTTT
>.|TRBJ2-7|.|16|TRBV5-1
CASSPRGGGISYEQYF
TGCGCCAGCTCCCCCAGGGGCGGGGGTATCTCCTACGAGCAGTACTTC
>TRBD1|TRBJ2-1|.|12|TRBV7-8
CASSPYRGEQFF
TGTGCCAGCAGCCCATACAGGGGAGAGCAGTTCTTC
>.|TRBJ1-2|.|16|TRBV30
CAWSVPGQSRGYGYTF
TGTGCCTGGAGTGTACCTGGGCAGAGCCGGGGGTATGGCTACACCTTC
>.|TRBJ1-3|once|14|TRBV12-5
CASGSTGSGNTIYF
TGTGCTAGTGGTTCCACAGGCTCTGGAAACACCATATATTTT
>.|TRBJ2-7|.|13|TRBV20-1
CSASLREVREQYF
TGCAGTGCTAGTTTACGGGAAGTTCGGGAGCAGTACTTC
>TRBD1|TRBJ1-1|.|12|TRBV6-6
CATKGDRGEAFF
TGTGCTACAAAGGGGGACAGGGGTGAAGCTTTCTTT